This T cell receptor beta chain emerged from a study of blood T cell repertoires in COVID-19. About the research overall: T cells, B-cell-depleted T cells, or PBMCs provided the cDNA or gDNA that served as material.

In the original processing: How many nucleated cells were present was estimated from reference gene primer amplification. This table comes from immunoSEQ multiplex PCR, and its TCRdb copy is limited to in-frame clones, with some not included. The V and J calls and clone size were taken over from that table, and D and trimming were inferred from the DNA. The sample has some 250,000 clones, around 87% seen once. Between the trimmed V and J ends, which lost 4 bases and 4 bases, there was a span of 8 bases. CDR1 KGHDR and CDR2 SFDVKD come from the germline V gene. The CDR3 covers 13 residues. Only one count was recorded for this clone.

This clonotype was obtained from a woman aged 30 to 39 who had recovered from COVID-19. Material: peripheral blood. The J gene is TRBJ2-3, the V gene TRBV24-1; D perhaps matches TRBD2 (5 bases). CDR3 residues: CATSEEAADTQYF. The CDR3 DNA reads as TGTGCCACCAGTGAGGAGGCGGCAGATACGCAGTATTTT.